Listed here are 8 T cell receptor beta chains from one sample, sequenced in a study of T cells in Graves' hyperthyroidism and ophthalmopathy. Amplification of TCR beta CDR3 regions was performed using RNA transcripts as template. The HTBI primer set was used in a first-round RT-PCR of the TCR CDR3. TCRdb reprocessed the multiplex PCR reads with MiXCR, giving one entry per CDR3 protein. The data hold 480,000 or so distinct CDR3 sequences, with 46% observed a single time. Sequenced material: peripheral blood or thyroid tissue (not recorded which). Every receptor here comes from an adult woman with Graves' disease, either hyperthyroidism or ophthalmopathy (not recorded which).

This clonotype was found many times. V usage is TRBV5-1 and J usage is TRBJ2-7; no reliable D call. This CDR3 contains 17 residues. The V gene's germline CDR1 is SGHRS and CDR2 YFSETQ. With 0 bases removed from V and 5 bases from J, the gap between germline ends came to 21 bases. This CDR3 reads CASSLDEPGRPKDEQYF. The CDR3, as DNA: TGCGCCAGCAGCTTGGACGAACCGGGCCGCCCCAAAGACGAGCAGTACTTC. Full variable domain (rest looked up from reference TRBV5-1 and TRBJ2-7): KAGVTQTPRYLIKTRGQQVTLSCSPISGHRSVSWYQQTPGQGLQFLFEYFSETQRNKGNFPGRFSGRQFSNSRSEMNVSTLELGDSALYLCASSLDEPGRPKDEQYFGPGTRLTVT.

In this sample, this clonotype turned up a few times. The CDR3 is CSVASDLGGYTF. The CDR3 region has the DNA TGCAGCGTTGCCTCGGACCTTGGAGGCTACACCTTC. The chain employs TRBV29-1 and TRBJ1-2; D gene unclear. The CDR3 loop spans 12 amino acids. V was shortened by 4 bases and J by 8 bases, with 14 bases between the two germline ends. Germline V lookup: CDR1 SQVTM, CDR2 ANQGSEA.

The chain joins TRBV10-3 to TRBJ2-7, with 11 bases lining up with TRBD1. Germline loops: CDR1 ENHRY, CDR2 SYGVKD. V lost 6 bases to trimming and J lost 5 bases; unmatched junction nucleotides: 3. This CDR3 has 13 amino acids. The CDR3 here is CAIRGQGDHEQYF. CDR3 DNA: TGTGCCATCAGGGGACAGGGGGACCACGAGCAGTACTTC.

The chain has TRBV11-2 and TRBJ1-6; D remains unclear. Per germline, CDR1 SGHAT and CDR2 FQNNGV. The CDR3 is made up of 17 amino acids. V was cut by 8 bases and J by 10 bases, with 27 bases left in between. Here the CDR3 DNA reads TGTGCCAGCTCACCACCGACTAACAGAGGCATGGGGTCACCCCTCCACTTT. Encoded protein: CASSPPTNRGMGSPLHF.

In its sample, this clonotype was seen many times. This chain joins TRBV12-3 or TRBV12-4 and TRBJ2-7; 10 bases fit TRBD1. The CDR3 extends over 18 amino acids. J was trimmed by 0 bases and V by 5 bases; bases with no gene match: 13. In nucleotides, the CDR3 is TGTGCCAGCAGTCCCATCCATGAGGGGACAGGGGTCTCCTACGAGCAGTACTTC. Translation gives CASSPIHEGTGVSYEQYF.

This chain connects TRBV20-1 to TRBJ2-5, with 8 nucleotides matching TRBD1. This CDR3 region has 14 residues. The V and J ends lost 3 bases and 1 base, in that order; junction bases with no gene match: 4. Per the germline V gene, CDR1 is DFQATT and CDR2 is SNEGSKA (reference sequence). CDR3 nucleotides: TGCAGTGCTAGGGGACAGGACCCCCAAGAGACCCAGTACTTC. Translation: CSARGQDPQETQYF.

This clonotype is a singleton in its sample. This sequence joins TRBV20-1 and TRBJ2-7, with D perhaps given as TRBD1 or TRBD2 (5 bases each). V shed 6 bases and J shed 3 bases, with 18 bases lying between them. Per germline, CDR1 DFQATT and CDR2 SNEGSKA (reference sequence). This CDR3 is built from 14 residues. The CDR3, as DNA: TGCAGTGCGCCGGTGGGGAAGAGGGGCTACGAGCAGTACTTC. It translates to CSAPVGKRGYEQYF.

The rearrangement joins TRBV7-3 to TRBJ1-1; 7 nucleotides match TRBD1. The length of the CDR3 is 18 residues. Germline CDR1 and CDR2: SGHTA and FQGTGA. V dropped 2 bases and J dropped 1; count of bases not matched to a gene: 13. CDR3 DNA sequence: TGTGCCAGCAGCTTAGGTCTCTCGCCGGGACAGCGGAACACTGAAGCTTTCTTT. This sequence encodes CASSLGLSPGQRNTEAFF.